This is a list of T cell receptor beta chains from one sample in a study of cytomegalovirus exposure and HLA in healthy donors. Profiling relied on immunoSEQ multiplex PCR, and the TCRdb table lists in-frame clones only, not all of them. There are under 200,000 clones in the sample; 80% to 85% occur only once, and roughly 1.9% lies in the top ten. Material: PBMCs. The receptors come from a man aged 18 to 29 in good health and CMV-seronegative. The CDR3 runs from the conserved cysteine through the conserved F or W. The D gene is left open where the match is weak. A clone size is listed for some rows: how often the clone was seen (once, few, many), or a class if it is expanded.

V	D	J	size	DNA	CDR3
TRBV27	.	TRBJ1-2	.	TGTGCCAGCAGTTTAAGTCGGGCTAACTATGGCTACACCTTC	CASSLSRANYGYTF
TRBV9	.	TRBJ2-7	.	TGTGCCAGCCAGGGGCCGTACGAGCAGTACTTC	CASQGPYEQYF
TRBV19	TRBD1	TRBJ1-2	.	TGTGCCAGTAGTATCCCCGGACAGGGGATAATCTATGGCTACACCTTC	CASSIPGQGIIYGYTF
TRBV5-4	TRBD1	TRBJ2-5	.	TGTGCCAGCAGCTTGGCGGGACAGGCGGAAGAGACCCAGTACTTC	CASSLAGQAEETQYF
TRBV5-1	TRBD1	TRBJ1-1	.	TGCGCCAGCTCCGCCGGGACAGGGAGGAACACTGAAGCTTTCTTT	CASSAGTGRNTEAFF
TRBV4-3	.	TRBJ1-1	.	TGCGCCAGCAGCCAAGAAGCTCACCTTGAAGCTTTCTTT	CASSQEAHLEAFF
TRBV4-1	TRBD1	TRBJ1-4	.	TGCGCCAGCAGCCCTGGACAGGGGTTGTGGGCTAATGAAAAACTGTTTTTT	CASSPGQGLWANEKLFF
TRBV7-6	.	TRBJ2-1	.	TGTGCCAGCAGCTCCCAGTCCAGGTCCCACATGGAGCAGTTCTTC	CASSSQSRSHMEQFF
TRBV18	.	TRBJ1-5	.	TGTGCCAGCTCACCAGCGCACGGCAATCAGCCCCAGCATTTT	CASSPAHGNQPQHF
TRBV19	.	TRBJ2-1	.	TGTGCCAGTAGTTTTTCCCGGACTATTGCCGCTGACAATGAGCAGTTCTTC	CASSFSRTIAADNEQFF
TRBV4-1	TRBD2	TRBJ2-5	once	TGCGCCAGCACCCCGTCCGGGGGGACGAAAGAGACCCAGTACTTC	CASTPSGGTKETQYF
TRBV18	TRBD1	TRBJ2-7	.	TGTGCCAGCTCACCAGGGGACAGATACGAGCAGTACTTC	CASSPGDRYEQYF
TRBV9	.	TRBJ2-5	once	TGTGCCAGCAGCGTAGGGGCTGATGGGGAGACCCAGTACTTC	CASSVGADGETQYF
TRBV7-2	.	TRBJ1-3	.	TGTGCCAGCAGCTCGGACAGCGGAAACACCATATATTTT	CASSSDSGNTIYF
TRBV2	.	TRBJ2-2	.	TGTGCCAGCGCCATACTCCAGGGGACCGGGGAGCTGTTTTTT	CASAILQGTGELFF
TRBV21-1	.	TRBJ2-7	.	TGTGCCAGCGCCACGAGTCGGGACTGCATCTCCTACGAGCAGTACTTC	CASATSRDCISYEQYF
TRBV7-8	TRBD2	TRBJ2-1	.	TGTGCCAGCAGCTTAGAGAGCGGGAGTTACTATGAGCAGTTCTTC	CASSLESGSYYEQFF
TRBV2	.	TRBJ2-7	.	TGTGCCAGCAGTCAATTACGGTCCCTCGAGCAGTACTTC	CASSQLRSLEQYF
TRBV5-6	TRBD2	TRBJ2-5	once	TGTGCCAGCAGCTTTCTTAGCGGGGGTATCCAAGAGACCCAGTACTTC	CASSFLSGGIQETQYF
TRBV5-5	.	TRBJ2-2	.	TGTGCCAGCAGCACCGGACATACGAACACCGGGGAGCTGTTTTTT	CASSTGHTNTGELFF
TRBV7-9	.	TRBJ2-3	.	TGTGCCAGCAGCCAAGGACCAGGGAGGTCAGATACGCAGTATTTT	CASSQGPGRSDTQYF
TRBV5-6	.	TRBJ1-6	.	TGTGCCAGCAGCTTGGGCGGGCTCTATAATTCACCCCTCCACTTT	CASSLGGLYNSPLHF
TRBV28	.	TRBJ1-2	.	TGTGCCAGCAGTTCCCCCCGCAGGGGAAATGGCTACACCTTC	CASSSPRRGNGYTF
TRBV15	.	TRBJ1-2	.	TGTGCCACCAGCAGAGACAGGGGCGGCTATGGCTACACCTTC	CATSRDRGGYGYTF
TRBV6-1	TRBD1	TRBJ1-6	.	TGTGCCAGCAGTGCTTCCGGACAGGGGTTTAGCTCCTATAATTCACCCCTCCACTTT	CASSASGQGFSSYNSPLHF
TRBV2	TRBD2	TRBJ2-2	.	TGTGCCAGCAGTGAGATGGGTTCCGGGACTAGCGGGAGTGCCGGGGAGCTGTTTTTT	CASSEMGSGTSGSAGELFF
TRBV5-1	TRBD1	TRBJ2-7	.	TGCGCCAGCAGCTTCGGGACAGGGGACTACGAGCAGTACTTC	CASSFGTGDYEQYF
TRBV28	.	TRBJ2-1	.	TGTGCCAGCAGTCGAGGGGGGGTGAGACAGAATGAGCAGTTCTTC	CASSRGGVRQNEQFF
TRBV2	.	TRBJ1-1	.	TGTGCCAGCAGTCCCGAGTTAACTGAAGCTTTCTTT	CASSPELTEAFF
TRBV4-1	.	TRBJ2-1	.	TGCGCCAGCAGCCAAGTAACTCCTACAGGTGAGCAGTTCTTC	CASSQVTPTGEQFF
TRBV28	.	TRBJ1-2	.	TGTGCCAGCAGTCCCGACAGTTATGGCTACACCTTC	CASSPDSYGYTF
TRBV7-9	.	TRBJ1-1	few	TGTGCCAGCCGTACAGGGCCGAACACTGAAGCTTTCTTT	CASRTGPNTEAFF
TRBV7-8	TRBD2	TRBJ2-7	.	TGTGCCAGCAGCCCGAGGCTAGCGGGGGGGAGCTCCTACGAGCAGTACTTC	CASSPRLAGGSSYEQYF
TRBV2	.	TRBJ2-5	.	TGTGCCAGCAGGCGGTTATTTCGAGAGACCCAGTACTTC	CASRRLFRETQYF
TRBV7-8	.	TRBJ1-6	.	TGTGCCAGCAGCTTGTCCCGGACTTCGTCACCCCTCCACTTT	CASSLSRTSSPLHF
TRBV14	TRBD1	TRBJ2-3	.	TGTGCCAGCAGCCTCCTAAGAGGGGGCGTTGGCACAGATACGCAGTATTTT	CASSLLRGGVGTDTQYF
TRBV19	TRBD1	TRBJ2-7	few	TGTGCCAGTAGTCCGGGACAGCACTACGAGCAGTACTTC	CASSPGQHYEQYF
TRBV2	TRBD1	TRBJ1-1	.	TGTGCCAGCAGTGTCAGGGGGGAGTTTTTCGCTGAAGCTTTCTTT	CASSVRGEFFAEAFF
TRBV2	.	TRBJ2-4	.	TGTGCCAGCAGTGTGGACGGGAGAGACGGCATTCAGTACTTC	CASSVDGRDGIQYF
TRBV28	.	TRBJ2-7	.	TGTGCCAGCAGTTTCCCGGGGGGGACAGGGAGCGAGCAGTACTTC	CASSFPGGTGSEQYF
TRBV30	TRBD1	TRBJ1-2	.	TGTGCCTGGAGTAGGGACAGGCCCCATGGCTACACCTTC	CAWSRDRPHGYTF
TRBV19	.	TRBJ2-3	once	TGTGCCAGTAGAGCGACGGGGGAGGGGGCAGATACGCAGTATTTT	CASRATGEGADTQYF
TRBV7-2	.	TRBJ1-4	.	TGTGCCAGCAGCTTCGGACAGTTGAGAGGTGAAAAACTGTTTTTT	CASSFGQLRGEKLFF
TRBV5-4	.	TRBJ2-7	.	TGTGCCAGCAGCTTGTACTACCGCTACGAGCAGTACTTC	CASSLYYRYEQYF
TRBV4-1	.	TRBJ2-1	.	TGCGCCAGCAGCCCCGTCCAAGGACTCTACAATGAGCAGTTCTTC	CASSPVQGLYNEQFF
TRBV27	TRBD2	TRBJ2-7	once	TGTGCCAGTTCCTGGGGAGCGGGAGCTGTAGAGCAGTACTTC	CASSWGAGAVEQYF
TRBV14	.	TRBJ2-5	once	TGTGCCAGCAGCCAAGTCAGGTCGGTGCAGTACTTC	CASSQVRSVQYF
TRBV18	.	TRBJ2-5	.	TGTGCCAGCTCAACCAGAAATGGAGAGACCCAGTACTTC	CASSTRNGETQYF
TRBV4-1	TRBD1	TRBJ1-1	.	TGCGCCAGCAGCCGAGGAGACAGGGCGACTGAAGCTTTCTTT	CASSRGDRATEAFF
TRBV19	TRBD2	TRBJ2-3	.	TGTGCCAGTTCGACTAGCGGGAGCTGGTACAGCACAGATACGCAGTATTTT	CASSTSGSWYSTDTQYF
TRBV18	.	TRBJ1-1	.	TGTGCCAGCTCACCACCAGCCATTGGGAACACTGAAGCTTTCTTT	CASSPPAIGNTEAFF
TRBV9	TRBD1	TRBJ1-4	.	TGTGCCAGCAGCGTAGAGGGGGCGACTGAAAAACTGTTTTTT	CASSVEGATEKLFF